Given below is one T cell receptor beta chain in context. No antigen is known for it. Sequence at one end of the junction differs from germline and may be a read error. This record belongs to a study of regulatory T cells in long-lasting Graves disease. Study results and caveats: Persistent patients shared some 2,500 public clonotypes among themselves. Newly diagnosed patients shared fewer, at about a thousand.

This CDR3 region has 14 residues. Per the germline V gene, CDR1 is SNHLY and CDR2 is FYNNEI. Libraries of TCR beta came from iRepertoire HTBI primers plus Arm-PCR of CDR3 regions. TCRdb recomputed calls from the multiplex PCR reads with MiXCR, one row per CDR3 protein. The sample carries about 460,000 distinct CDR3 sequences, about 22% recorded once. Time point here: persistent/refractory GD, antithyroid drugs over 5 years with positive TRAb. Following extraction of RNA from PBMCs, that RNA was used to make the TCR library. V usage is TRBV2 and J usage is TRBJ2-2; perhaps TRBD1 as D (5 bases). The input for sequencing was peripheral blood mononuclear cells (PBMCs), taken when the disease was refractory, from a patient treated with antithyroid drugs. The receptor was isolated from a female donor with Graves disease. In DNA, the CDR3 is TGTGCCGGCAGTGGACAAGGGGTAGGCGGGGAGCTGTTTTTT. Its translation is CAGSGQGVGGELFF.